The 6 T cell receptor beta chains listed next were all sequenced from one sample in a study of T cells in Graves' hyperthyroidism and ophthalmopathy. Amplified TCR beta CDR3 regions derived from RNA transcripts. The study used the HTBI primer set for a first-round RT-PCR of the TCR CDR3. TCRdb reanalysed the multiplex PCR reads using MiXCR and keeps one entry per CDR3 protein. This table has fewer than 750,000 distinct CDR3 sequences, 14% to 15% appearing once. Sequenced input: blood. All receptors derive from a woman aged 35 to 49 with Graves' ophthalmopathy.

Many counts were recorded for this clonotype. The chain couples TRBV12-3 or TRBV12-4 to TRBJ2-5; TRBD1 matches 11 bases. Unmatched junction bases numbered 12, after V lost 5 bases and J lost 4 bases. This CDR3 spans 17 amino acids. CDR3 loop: CASSPNTGQGAGETQYF. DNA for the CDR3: TGTGCCAGCAGTCCCAACACCGGACAGGGGGCGGGAGAGACCCAGTACTTC.

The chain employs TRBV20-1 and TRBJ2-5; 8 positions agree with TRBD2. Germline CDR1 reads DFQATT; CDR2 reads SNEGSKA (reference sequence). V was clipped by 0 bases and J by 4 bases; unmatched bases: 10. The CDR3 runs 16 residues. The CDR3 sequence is CSARDPQRGTGETQYF. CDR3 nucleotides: TGCAGTGCTAGAGATCCCCAGCGGGGGACGGGAGAGACCCAGTACTTC.

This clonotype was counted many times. The CDR3 DNA sequence: TGTGCCTGGACCAATACCTACGAGCAGTACTTC. As protein: CAWTNTYEQYF. The genes are TRBV30 and TRBJ2-7; no reliable D call. V was shortened by 4 bases and J by 2 bases, with 6 bases between the two germline ends. The CDR3 sequence is 11 residues long. CDR1 and CDR2 from the germline V gene are GTSNPN and SVGIG (reference sequence).

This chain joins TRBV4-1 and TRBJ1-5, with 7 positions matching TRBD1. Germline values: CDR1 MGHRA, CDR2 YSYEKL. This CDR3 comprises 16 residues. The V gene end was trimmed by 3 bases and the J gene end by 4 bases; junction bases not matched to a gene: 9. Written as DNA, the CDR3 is TGCGCCAGCAGCCAGGAGCCGGACAGGTTGAATCAGCCCCAGCATTTT. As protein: CASSQEPDRLNQPQHF.

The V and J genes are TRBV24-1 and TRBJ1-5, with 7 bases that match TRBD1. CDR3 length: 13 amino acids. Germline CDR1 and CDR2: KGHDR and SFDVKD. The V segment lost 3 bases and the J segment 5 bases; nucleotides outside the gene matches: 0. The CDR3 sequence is CATSDGTDQPQHF. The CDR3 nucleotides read TGTGCCACCAGTGATGGGACAGATCAGCCCCAGCATTTT.

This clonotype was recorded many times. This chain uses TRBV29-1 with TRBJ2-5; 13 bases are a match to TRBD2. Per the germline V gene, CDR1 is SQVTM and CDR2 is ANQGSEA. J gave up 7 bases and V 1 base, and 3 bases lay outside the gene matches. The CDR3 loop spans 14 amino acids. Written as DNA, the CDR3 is TGCAGCGTTGAAGGACTAGCGGGAGGCGTGACCCAGTACTTC. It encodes CSVEGLAGGVTQYF.